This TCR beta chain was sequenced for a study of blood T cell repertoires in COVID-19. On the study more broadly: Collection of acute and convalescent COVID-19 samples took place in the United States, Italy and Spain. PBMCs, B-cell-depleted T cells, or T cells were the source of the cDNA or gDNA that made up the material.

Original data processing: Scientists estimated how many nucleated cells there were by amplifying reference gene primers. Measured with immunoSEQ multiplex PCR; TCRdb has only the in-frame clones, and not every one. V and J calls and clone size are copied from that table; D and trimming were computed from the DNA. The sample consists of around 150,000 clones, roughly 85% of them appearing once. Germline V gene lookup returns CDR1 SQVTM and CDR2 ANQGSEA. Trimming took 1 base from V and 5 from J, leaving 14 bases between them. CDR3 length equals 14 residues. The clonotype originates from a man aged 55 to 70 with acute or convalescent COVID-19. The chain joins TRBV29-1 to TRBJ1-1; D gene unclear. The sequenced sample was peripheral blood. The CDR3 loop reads CSVEGPGMGTEAFF. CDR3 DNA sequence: TGCAGCGTTGAAGGGCCGGGGATGGGTACTGAAGCTTTCTTT. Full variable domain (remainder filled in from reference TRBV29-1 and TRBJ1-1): SAVISQKPSRDICQRGTSLTIQCQVDSQVTMMFWYRQQPGQSLTLIATANQGSEATYESGFVIDKFPISRPNLTFSTLTVSNMSPEDSSIYLCSVEGPGMGTEAFFGQGTRLTVV.